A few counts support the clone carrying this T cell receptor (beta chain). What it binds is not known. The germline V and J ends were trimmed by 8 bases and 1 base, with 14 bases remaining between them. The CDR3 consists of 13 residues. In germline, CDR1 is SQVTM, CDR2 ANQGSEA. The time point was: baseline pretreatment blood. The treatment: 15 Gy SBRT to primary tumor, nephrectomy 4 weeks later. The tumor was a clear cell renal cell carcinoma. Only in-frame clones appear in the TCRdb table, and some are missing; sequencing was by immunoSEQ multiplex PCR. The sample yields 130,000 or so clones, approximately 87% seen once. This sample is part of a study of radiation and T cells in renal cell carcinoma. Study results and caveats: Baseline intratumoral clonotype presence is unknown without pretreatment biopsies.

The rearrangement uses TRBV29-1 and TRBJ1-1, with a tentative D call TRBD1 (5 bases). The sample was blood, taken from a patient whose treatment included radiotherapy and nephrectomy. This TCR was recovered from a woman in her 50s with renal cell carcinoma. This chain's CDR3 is CSTTDSRNTEAFF. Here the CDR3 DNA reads TGCAGCACCACAGACAGTAGGAACACTGAAGCTTTCTTT.